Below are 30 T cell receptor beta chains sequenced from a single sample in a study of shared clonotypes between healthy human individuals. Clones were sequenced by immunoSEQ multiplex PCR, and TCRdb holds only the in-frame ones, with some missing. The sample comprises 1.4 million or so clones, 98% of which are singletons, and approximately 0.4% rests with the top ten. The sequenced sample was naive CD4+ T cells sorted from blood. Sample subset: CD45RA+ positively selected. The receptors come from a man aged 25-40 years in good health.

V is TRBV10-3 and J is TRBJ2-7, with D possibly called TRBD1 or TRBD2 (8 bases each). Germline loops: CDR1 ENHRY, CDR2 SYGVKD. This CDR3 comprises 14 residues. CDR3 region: CALAAGQDLHEQYF. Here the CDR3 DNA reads TGTGCACTAGCGGCGGGACAGGATCTCCACGAGCAGTACTTC.

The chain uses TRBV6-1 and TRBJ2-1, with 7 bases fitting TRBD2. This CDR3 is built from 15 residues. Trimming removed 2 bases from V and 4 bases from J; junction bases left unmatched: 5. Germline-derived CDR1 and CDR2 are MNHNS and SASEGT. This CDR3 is CASSEIPSGYNEQFF. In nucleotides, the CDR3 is TGTGCCAGCAGTGAAATCCCTAGCGGTTACAATGAGCAGTTCTTC.

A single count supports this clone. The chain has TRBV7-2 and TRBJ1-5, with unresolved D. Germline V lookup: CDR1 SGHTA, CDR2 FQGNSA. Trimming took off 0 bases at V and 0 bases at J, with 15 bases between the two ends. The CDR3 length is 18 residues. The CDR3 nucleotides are TGTGCCAGCAGCTTAGCGCCCCCTGACGGATATAGCAATCAGCCCCAGCATTTT. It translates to CASSLAPPDGYSNQPQHF.

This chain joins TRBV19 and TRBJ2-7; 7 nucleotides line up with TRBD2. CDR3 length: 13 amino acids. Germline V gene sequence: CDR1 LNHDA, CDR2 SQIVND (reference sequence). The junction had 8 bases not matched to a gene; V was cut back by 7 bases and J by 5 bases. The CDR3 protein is CASTPWGGHEQYF. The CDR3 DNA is TGTGCCAGTACCCCCTGGGGGGGACACGAGCAGTACTTC.

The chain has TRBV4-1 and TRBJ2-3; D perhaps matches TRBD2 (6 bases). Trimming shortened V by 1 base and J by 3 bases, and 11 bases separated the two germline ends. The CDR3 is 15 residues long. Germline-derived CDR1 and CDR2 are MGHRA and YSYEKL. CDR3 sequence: CASSQVPGVTDTQYF. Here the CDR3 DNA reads TGCGCCAGCAGCCAAGTGCCGGGGGTGACAGATACGCAGTATTTT.

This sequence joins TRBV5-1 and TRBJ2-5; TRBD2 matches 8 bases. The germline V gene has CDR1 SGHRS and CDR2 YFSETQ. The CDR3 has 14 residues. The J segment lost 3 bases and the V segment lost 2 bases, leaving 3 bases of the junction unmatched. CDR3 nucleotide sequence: TGCGCCAGCAGCTTCGAACTAGCGGAAGAGACCCAGTACTTC. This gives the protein CASSFELAEETQYF.

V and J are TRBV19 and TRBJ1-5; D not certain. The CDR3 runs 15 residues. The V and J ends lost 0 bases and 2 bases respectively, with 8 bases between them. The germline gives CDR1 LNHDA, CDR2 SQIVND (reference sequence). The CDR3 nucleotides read TGTGCCAGTAGTATAGATCGTAGTGGCAATCAGCCCCAGCATTTT. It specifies CASSIDRSGNQPQHF. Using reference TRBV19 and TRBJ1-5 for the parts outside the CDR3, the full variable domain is DGGITQSPKYLFRKEGQNVTLSCEQNLNHDAMYWYRQDPGQGLRLIYYSQIVNDFQKGDIAEGYSVSREKKESFPLTVTSAQKNPTAFYLCASSIDRSGNQPQHFGDGTRLSIL.

The CDR3 DNA reads TGTGCCAGCTCGTCACAGGGGATCGGAGAGGAGACCCAGTACTTC. Its translation: CASSSQGIGEETQYF. The chain combines TRBV18 with TRBJ2-5, with 7 bases matching TRBD1. The CDR3 is 15 amino acids. CDR1 is KGHSH, CDR2 LQKENI, per germline. Trimming cost V 6 bases and J 5 bases; bases outside gene matches: 12.

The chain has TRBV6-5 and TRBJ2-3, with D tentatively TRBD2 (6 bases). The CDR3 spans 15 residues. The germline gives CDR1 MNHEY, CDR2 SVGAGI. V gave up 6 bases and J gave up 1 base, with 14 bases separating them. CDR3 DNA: TGTGCCAGCAGGAATTGGGAGGAGGGCACAGATACGCAGTATTTT. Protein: CASRNWEEGTDTQYF.

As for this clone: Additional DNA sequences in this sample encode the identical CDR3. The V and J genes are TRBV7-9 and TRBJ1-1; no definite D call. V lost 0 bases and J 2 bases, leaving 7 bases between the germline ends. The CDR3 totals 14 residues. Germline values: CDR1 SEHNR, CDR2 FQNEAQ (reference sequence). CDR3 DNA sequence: TGTGCCAGCAGCTTAGCGGGATCAAACACTGAAGCTTTCTTT. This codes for CASSLAGSNTEAFF. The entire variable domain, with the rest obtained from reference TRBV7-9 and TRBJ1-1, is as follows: DTGVSQNPRHKITKRGQNVTFRCDPISEHNRLYWYRQTLGQGPEFLTYFQNEAQLEKSRLLSDRFSAERPKGSFSTLEIQRTEQGDSAMYLCASSLAGSNTEAFFGQGTRLTVV.

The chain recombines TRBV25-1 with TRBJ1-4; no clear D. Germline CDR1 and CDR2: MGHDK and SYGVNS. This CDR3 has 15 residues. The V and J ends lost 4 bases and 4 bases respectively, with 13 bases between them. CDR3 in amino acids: CASSGISQLNEKLFF. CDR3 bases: TGTGCCAGCAGTGGAATCTCACAGCTTAATGAAAAACTGTTTTTT.

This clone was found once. The CDR3 nucleotides are TGTGCCAGCATTCTAACTAGCGGGAGTAGCCAGTACTTC. Amino acids: CASILTSGSSQYF. This chain uses TRBV7-2 with TRBJ2-5; 11 bases are shared with TRBD2. The V segment lost 7 bases and the J segment 10 bases; nucleotides outside the gene matches: 8. In germline, CDR1 is SGHTA, CDR2 FQGNSA. There are 13 residues in the CDR3.

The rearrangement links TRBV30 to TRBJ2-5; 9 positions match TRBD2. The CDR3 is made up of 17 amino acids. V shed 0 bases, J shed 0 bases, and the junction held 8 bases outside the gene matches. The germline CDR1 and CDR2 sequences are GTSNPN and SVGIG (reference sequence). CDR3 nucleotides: TGTGCCTGGAGTGTACAGAGGACTAGCGAGTACCAAGAGACCCAGTACTTC. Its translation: CAWSVQRTSEYQETQYF. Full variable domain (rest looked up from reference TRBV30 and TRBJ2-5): SQTIHQWPATLVQPVGSPLSLECTVEGTSNPNLYWYRQAAGRGLQLLFYSVGIGQISSEVPQNLSASRPQDRQFILSSKKLLLSDSGFYLCAWSVQRTSEYQETQYFGPGTRLLVL.

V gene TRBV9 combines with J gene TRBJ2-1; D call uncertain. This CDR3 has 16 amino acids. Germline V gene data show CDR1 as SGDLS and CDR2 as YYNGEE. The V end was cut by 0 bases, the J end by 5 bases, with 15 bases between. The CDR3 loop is CASSVGSSSINNEQFF. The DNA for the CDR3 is TGTGCCAGCAGCGTAGGTAGTAGTAGTATCAACAATGAGCAGTTCTTC.

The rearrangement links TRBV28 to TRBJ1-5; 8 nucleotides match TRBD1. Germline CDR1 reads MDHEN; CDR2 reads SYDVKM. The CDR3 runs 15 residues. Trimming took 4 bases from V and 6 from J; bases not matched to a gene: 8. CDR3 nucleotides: TGTGCCAGCAGTTCTCCGACAGGGGATAGTCAGCCCCAGCATTTT. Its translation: CASSSPTGDSQPQHF.

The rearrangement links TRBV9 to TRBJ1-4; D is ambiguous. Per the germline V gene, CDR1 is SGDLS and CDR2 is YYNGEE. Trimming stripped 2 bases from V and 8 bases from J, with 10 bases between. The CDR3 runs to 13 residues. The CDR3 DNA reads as TGTGCCAGCAGCGTCAGAGGAGACGAAAAACTGTTTTTT. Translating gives CASSVRGDEKLFF.

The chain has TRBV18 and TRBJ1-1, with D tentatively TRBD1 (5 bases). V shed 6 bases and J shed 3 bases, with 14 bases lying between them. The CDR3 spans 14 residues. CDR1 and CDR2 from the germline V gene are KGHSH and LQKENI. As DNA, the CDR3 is TGTGCCAGCTCCTCCGCACCGGGGGACACTGAAGCTTTCTTT. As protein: CASSSAPGDTEAFF.

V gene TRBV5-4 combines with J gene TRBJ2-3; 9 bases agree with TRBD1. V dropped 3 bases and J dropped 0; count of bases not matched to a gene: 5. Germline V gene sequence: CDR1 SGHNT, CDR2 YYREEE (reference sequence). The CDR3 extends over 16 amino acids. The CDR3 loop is CASSSRDRASTDTQYF. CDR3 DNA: TGTGCCAGCAGCTCCCGGGACAGGGCAAGCACAGATACGCAGTATTTT.

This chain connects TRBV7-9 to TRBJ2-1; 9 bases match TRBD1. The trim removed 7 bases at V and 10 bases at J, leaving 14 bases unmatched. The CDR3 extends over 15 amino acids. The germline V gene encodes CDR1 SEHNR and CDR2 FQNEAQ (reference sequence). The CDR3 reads CASNLRTGEGWEQFF. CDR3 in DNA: TGTGCCAGCAACCTAAGGACAGGGGAGGGCTGGGAGCAGTTCTTC.

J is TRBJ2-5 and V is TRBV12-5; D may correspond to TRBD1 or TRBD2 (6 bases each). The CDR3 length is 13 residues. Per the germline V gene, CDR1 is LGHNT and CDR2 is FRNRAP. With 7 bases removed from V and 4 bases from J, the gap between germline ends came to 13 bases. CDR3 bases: TGTGCTAGTGTAAGGGGGGCCGGAGAGACCCAGTACTTC. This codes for CASVRGAGETQYF.

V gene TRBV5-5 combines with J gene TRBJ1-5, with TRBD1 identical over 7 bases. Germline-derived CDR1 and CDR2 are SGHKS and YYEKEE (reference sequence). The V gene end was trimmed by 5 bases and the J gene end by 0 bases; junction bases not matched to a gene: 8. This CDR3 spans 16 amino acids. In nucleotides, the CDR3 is TGTGCCAGCAGAAGGTGGGGGACAGATAGCAATCAGCCCCAGCATTTT. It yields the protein CASRRWGTDSNQPQHF.

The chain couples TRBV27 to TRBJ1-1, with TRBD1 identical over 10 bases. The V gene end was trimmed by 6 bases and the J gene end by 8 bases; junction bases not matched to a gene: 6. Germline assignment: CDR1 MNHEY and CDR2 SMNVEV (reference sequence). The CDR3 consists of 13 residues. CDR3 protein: CASRDRGSSEAFF. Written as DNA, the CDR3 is TGTGCCAGCAGGGACAGGGGGTCTTCGGAAGCTTTCTTT.

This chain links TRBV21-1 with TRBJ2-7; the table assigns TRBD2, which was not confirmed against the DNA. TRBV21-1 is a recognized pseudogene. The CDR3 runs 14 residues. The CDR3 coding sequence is TGTGCCAGCAGCCGCACCGTTACTATAAACGAGCAGTACTTC. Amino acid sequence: CASSRTVTINEQYF.

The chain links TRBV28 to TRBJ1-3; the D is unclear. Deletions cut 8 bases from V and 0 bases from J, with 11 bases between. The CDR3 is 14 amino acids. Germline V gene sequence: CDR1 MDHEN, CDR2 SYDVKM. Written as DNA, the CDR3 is TGTGCCAGCCAGCAGAAGCCCTCTGGAAACACCATATATTTT. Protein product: CASQQKPSGNTIYF.

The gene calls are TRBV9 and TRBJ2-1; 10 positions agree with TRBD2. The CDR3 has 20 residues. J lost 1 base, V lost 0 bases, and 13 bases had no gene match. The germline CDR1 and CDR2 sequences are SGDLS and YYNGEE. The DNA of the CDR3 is TGTGCCAGCAGCGTAGGGACGACTAGCGGGCGCCCTACTTCCTACAATGAGCAGTTCTTC. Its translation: CASSVGTTSGRPTSYNEQFF. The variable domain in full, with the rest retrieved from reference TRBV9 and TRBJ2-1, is DSGVTQTPKHLITATGQRVTLRCSPRSGDLSVYWYQQSLDQGLQFLIQYYNGEERAKGNILERFSAQQFPDLHSELNLSSLELGDSALYFCASSVGTTSGRPTSYNEQFFGPGTRLTVL.

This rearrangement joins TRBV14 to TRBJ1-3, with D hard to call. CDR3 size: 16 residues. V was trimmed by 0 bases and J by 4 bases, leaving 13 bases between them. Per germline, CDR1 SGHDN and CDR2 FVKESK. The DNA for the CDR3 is TGTGCCAGCAGCCAAGAGCGAACTCTTATCGGAAACACCATATATTTT. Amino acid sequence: CASSQERTLIGNTIYF.

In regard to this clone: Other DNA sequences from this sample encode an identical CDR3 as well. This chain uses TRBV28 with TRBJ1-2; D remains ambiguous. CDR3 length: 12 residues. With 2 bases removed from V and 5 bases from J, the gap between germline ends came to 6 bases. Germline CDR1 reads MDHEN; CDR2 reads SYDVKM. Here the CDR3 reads CASSLQLYGYTF. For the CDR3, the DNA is TGTGCCAGCAGTTTACAGTTGTATGGCTACACCTTC.

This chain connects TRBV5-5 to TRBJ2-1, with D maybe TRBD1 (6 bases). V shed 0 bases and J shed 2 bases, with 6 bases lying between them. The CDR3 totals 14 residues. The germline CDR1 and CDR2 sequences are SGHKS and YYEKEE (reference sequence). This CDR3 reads CASSLGDTYNEQFF. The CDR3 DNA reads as TGTGCCAGCAGCTTGGGGGACACCTACAATGAGCAGTTCTTC.

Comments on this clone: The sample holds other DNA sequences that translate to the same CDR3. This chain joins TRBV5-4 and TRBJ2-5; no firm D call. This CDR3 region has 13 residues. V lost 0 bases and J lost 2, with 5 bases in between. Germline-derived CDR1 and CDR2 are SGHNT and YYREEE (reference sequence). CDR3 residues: CASSLERQETQYF. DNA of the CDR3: TGTGCCAGCAGCTTGGAAAGACAAGAGACCCAGTACTTC.

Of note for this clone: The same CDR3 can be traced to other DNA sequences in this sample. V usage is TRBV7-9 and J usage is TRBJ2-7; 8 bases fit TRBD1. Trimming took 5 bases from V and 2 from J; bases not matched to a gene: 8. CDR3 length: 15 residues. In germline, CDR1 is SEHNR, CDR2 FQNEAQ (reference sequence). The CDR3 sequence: CASSPSRDRTYEQYF. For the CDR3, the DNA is TGTGCCAGCAGCCCCTCGAGGGACAGGACCTACGAGCAGTACTTC.